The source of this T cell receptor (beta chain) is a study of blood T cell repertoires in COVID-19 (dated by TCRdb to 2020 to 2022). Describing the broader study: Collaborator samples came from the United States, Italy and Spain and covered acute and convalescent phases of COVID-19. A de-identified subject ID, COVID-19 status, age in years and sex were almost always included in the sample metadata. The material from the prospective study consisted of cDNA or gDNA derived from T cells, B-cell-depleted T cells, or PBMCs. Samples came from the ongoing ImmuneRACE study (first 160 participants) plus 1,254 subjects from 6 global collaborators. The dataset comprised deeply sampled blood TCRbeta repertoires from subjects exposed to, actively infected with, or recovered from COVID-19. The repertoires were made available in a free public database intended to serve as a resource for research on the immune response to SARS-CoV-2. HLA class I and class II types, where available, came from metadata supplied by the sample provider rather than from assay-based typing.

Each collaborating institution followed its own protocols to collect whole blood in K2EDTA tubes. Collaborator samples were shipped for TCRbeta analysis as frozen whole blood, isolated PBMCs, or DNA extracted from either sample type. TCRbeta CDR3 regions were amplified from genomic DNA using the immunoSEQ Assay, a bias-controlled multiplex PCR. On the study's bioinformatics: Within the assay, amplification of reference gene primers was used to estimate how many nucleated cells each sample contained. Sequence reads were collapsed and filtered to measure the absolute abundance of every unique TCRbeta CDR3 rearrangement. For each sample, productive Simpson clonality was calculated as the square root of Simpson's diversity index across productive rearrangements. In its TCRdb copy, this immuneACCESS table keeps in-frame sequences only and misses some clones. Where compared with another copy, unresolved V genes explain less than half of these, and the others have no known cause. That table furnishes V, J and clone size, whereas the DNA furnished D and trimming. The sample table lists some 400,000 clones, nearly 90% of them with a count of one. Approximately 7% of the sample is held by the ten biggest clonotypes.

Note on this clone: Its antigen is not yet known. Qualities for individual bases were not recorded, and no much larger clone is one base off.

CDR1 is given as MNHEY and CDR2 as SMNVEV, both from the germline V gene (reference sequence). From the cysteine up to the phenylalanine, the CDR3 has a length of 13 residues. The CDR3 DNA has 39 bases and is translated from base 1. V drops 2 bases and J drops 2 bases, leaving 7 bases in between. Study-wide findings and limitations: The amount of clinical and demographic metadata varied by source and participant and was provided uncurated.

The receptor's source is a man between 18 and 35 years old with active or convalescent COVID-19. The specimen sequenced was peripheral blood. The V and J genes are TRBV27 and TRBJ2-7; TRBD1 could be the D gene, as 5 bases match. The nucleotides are TGTGCCAGCAGTTTAGGCAGGGCCTACGAGCAGTACTTC. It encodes CASSLGRAYEQYF.